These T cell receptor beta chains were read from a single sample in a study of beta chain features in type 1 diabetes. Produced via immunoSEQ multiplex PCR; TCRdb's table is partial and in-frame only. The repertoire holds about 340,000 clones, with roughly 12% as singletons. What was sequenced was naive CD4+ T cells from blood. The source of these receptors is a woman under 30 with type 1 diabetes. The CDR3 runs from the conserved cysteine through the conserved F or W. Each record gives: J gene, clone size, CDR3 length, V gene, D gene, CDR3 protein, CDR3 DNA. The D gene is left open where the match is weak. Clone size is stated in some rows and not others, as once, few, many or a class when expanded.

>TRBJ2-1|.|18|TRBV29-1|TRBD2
CSVVIPGTSGSIANEQFF
TGCAGCGTCGTCATTCCCGGGACTAGCGGGAGCATAGCCAATGAGCAGTTCTTC
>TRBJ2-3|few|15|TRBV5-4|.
CASSRGLSRADTQYF
TGTGCCAGCAGCCGAGGACTATCGAGGGCGGATACGCAGTATTTT
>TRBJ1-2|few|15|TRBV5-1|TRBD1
CASSARDRGIDGYTF
TGCGCCAGCAGCGCCCGGGACAGGGGGATCGACGGCTACACCTTC
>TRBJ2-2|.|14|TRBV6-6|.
CASSNGRSTGELFF
TGTGCCAGCAGTAACGGGAGATCAACGGGGGAGCTGTTTTTT
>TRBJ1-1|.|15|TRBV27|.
CASSFWGNRLTEAFF
TGTGCCAGCAGTTTTTGGGGCAATCGGTTGACTGAAGCTTTCTTT
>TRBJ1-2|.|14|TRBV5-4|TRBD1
CASSLSGTEYGYTF
TGTGCCAGCAGCTTATCCGGGACAGAATATGGCTACACCTTC
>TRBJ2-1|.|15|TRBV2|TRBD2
CASIPEGLAGVEQFF
TGTGCCAGCATCCCAGAGGGACTAGCGGGAGTTGAGCAGTTCTTC
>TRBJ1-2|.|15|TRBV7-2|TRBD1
CASSSRTGPNYGYTF
TGTGCCAGCAGCTCACGGACAGGGCCGAACTATGGCTACACCTTC
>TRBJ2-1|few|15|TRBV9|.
CASSLRGDNYNEQFF
TGTGCCAGCAGCCTGCGGGGAGATAACTACAATGAGCAGTTCTTC
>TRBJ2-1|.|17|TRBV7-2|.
CASSFGLSGAPYNEQFF
TGTGCCAGCAGCTTCGGTCTCTCCGGTGCCCCCTACAATGAGCAGTTCTTC
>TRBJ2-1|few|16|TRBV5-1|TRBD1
CASSLVSLGQSNEQFF
TGCGCCAGCAGCTTGGTTTCTTTGGGACAGTCCAATGAGCAGTTCTTC
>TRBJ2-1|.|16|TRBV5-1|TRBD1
CASSPGGTGAYNEQFF
TGCGCCAGCAGCCCGGGGGGGACAGGGGCCTACAATGAGCAGTTCTTC
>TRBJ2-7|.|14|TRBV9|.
CASSVDSPSYEQYF
TGTGCCAGCAGCGTAGACAGCCCCTCCTACGAGCAGTACTTC
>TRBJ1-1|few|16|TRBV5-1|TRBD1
CASSRSPTGVGTEAFF
TGCGCCAGCAGCCGCTCCCCCACAGGGGTGGGCACTGAAGCTTTCTTT
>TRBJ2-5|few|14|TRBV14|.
CASSRSGSRETQYF
TGTGCCAGCAGCCGGTCGGGGAGTAGGGAGACCCAGTACTTC
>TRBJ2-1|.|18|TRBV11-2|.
CASSPPGGAGSSYNEQFF
TGTGCCAGCAGCCCACCCGGCGGAGCCGGGAGCTCCTACAATGAGCAGTTCTTC
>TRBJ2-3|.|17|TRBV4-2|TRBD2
CASSQGLLAVRSDTQYF
TGTGCCAGCAGCCAAGGATTACTAGCGGTCCGCAGCGATACGCAGTATTTT
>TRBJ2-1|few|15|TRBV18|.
CASSPSEGSYNEQFF
TGTGCCAGCTCCCCCTCGGAGGGCTCCTACAATGAGCAGTTCTTC
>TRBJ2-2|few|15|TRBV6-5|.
CASSPFGPSTGELFF
TGTGCCAGCAGTCCGTTTGGGCCTTCAACCGGGGAGCTGTTTTTT
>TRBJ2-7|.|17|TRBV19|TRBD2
CASSISTHGTRSYEQYF
TGTGCCAGTAGTATCTCCACACACGGGACTAGAAGCTACGAGCAGTACTTC
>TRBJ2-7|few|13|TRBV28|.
CASRTTTHYEQYF
TGTGCCAGCAGGACGACTACCCACTACGAGCAGTACTTC
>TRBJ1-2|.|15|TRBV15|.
CATSRGDPGEYGYTF
TGTGCCACCAGCAGAGGAGACCCGGGGGAATATGGCTACACCTTC